This entry features one TCR beta chain sequence. As yet, its antigen is unknown. This record belongs to a study of T cell responses to AZD1222 COVID-19 vaccine. General study findings and limits: Of spike-specific TCRs, nearly half reportedly target regions left unmutated in variants. Repertoires were collected only later (after the peak T cell response had occurred). With two AZD1222 doses given, Spike-specific TCR breadth and depth both rose.

Repertoires were generated with immunoSEQ multiplex PCR, while TCRdb's copy carries only in-frame clones and drops some. Here the sample spans tens of thousands of clones, roughly 90% being singletons. The TCR originated in an adult in good health. The specimen comprised peripheral blood, sampled on day 0 of AZD1222 vaccination.

In nucleotides, the CDR3 is TGTGCCAGCAGCTTAGATCCTACCACTGGAAACACCATATATTTT. Its translation is CASSLDPTTGNTIYF. The rearrangement uses TRBV11-2 and TRBJ1-3, with D hard to call. Germline CDR1 SGHAT, CDR2 FQNNGV. Trimming stripped 0 bases from V and 2 bases from J, with 8 bases between. The CDR3 is made up of 15 amino acids.